This T cell receptor beta chain was recovered during a study of blood T cells in healthy people across ages. Each donor was a healthy Caucasian individual from Russia, aged roughly 6 to 95. Per sample, at least 5 micrograms of total RNA were extracted. Worth noting for this clonotype: Its matching antigen is unknown.

Study observations and caveats: TCR beta diversity tracked closely with naive T cell percentage.

Then a second PCR, running about 7 to 11 cycles, was carried out with a sample-barcoded 5' primer and a J-beta primer mix. Researchers report that a template-switch adaptor with 12 random nucleotides tagged each cDNA molecule. MiXCR, run by TCRdb on the 5' RACE reads, gives a single entry per CDR3 protein. Counted here are hundreds of thousands of distinct CDR3 sequences, approximately 50% occurring once; the ten biggest clones make up 30% to 40%. Germline V gene sequence: CDR1 LGHNT, CDR2 FRNRAP. The CDR3 has 18 amino acids. V lost 2 bases, J lost 0 bases, and 8 bases stayed unmatched. The sequenced sample was blood. This receptor was taken from a man aged 55 to 70 in good health. This chain joins TRBV12-5 and TRBJ2-3, with 10 bases identical to TRBD2. The CDR3 spells CASGLKGLADTSTDTQYF. The CDR3 DNA is TGTGCTAGTGGTTTGAAAGGACTAGCGGATACGAGCACAGATACGCAGTATTTT. The full variable domain, rest sourced from reference TRBV12-5 and TRBJ2-3, is DARVTQTPRHKVTEMGQEVTMRCQPILGHNTVFWYRQTMMQGLELLAYFRNRAPLDDSGMPKDRFSAEMPDATLATLKIQPSEPRDSAVYFCASGLKGLADTSTDTQYFGPGTRLTVL.